Below are 24 T cell receptor beta chains sequenced from a single sample in a study of blood T cell repertoires in COVID-19. This table comes from immunoSEQ multiplex PCR, and its TCRdb copy is limited to in-frame clones, with some not included. The sample yields under 300,000 clones, roughly 80% seen once. Sequencing was done on a sample of peripheral blood. All receptors derive from a man in his sixties who had recovered from COVID-19.

This clone has ten or more counts. The chain couples TRBV7-9 to TRBJ1-2; D unclear. The CDR3 is made up of 12 amino acids. Germline V gene lookup returns CDR1 SEHNR and CDR2 FQNEAQ (reference sequence). Trimming stripped 0 bases from V and 7 bases from J, with 6 bases between. CDR3: CASSLAGLGYTF. Written as DNA, the CDR3 is TGTGCCAGCAGCTTAGCTGGGCTTGGCTACACCTTC.

The chain employs TRBV19 and TRBJ2-7; 9 bases agree with TRBD1. CDR3 length: 14 residues. The germline V gene encodes CDR1 LNHDA and CDR2 SQIVND (reference sequence). Germline trimming cut 6 bases from V and 3 bases from J; bases unmatched to any gene: 6. The DNA of the CDR3 is TGTGCCAGTAGCACCGGGACAGGGAGCTACGAGCAGTACTTC. Protein product: CASSTGTGSYEQYF. Based on the CDR3 plus reference TRBV19 and TRBJ2-7, the full variable domain is DGGITQSPKYLFRKEGQNVTLSCEQNLNHDAMYWYRQDPGQGLRLIYYSQIVNDFQKGDIAEGYSVSREKKESFPLTVTSAQKNPTAFYLCASSTGTGSYEQYFGPGTRLTVT.

The V call is TRBV11-2, the J call TRBJ1-2, with D maybe TRBD1 (5 bases). The CDR3 consists of 15 residues. Germline-derived CDR1 and CDR2 are SGHAT and FQNNGV. V was cut by 0 bases and J by 5 bases, with 13 bases left in between. CDR3 protein: CASSLDQGSSYGYTF. The CDR3 DNA sequence: TGTGCCAGCAGCTTAGATCAGGGTTCAAGTTATGGCTACACCTTC.

The rearrangement uses TRBV19 and TRBJ1-2; 7 bases agree with TRBD1. Trimming at V came to 3 bases and at J to 2 bases, leaving 6 bases not matched to a gene. The CDR3 has 15 amino acids. Germline values: CDR1 LNHDA, CDR2 SQIVND (reference sequence). CDR3 in DNA: TGTGCCAGTAGTATTCCCAGGGGACAGAACTATGGCTACACCTTC. Its protein is CASSIPRGQNYGYTF.

The chain joins TRBV27 to TRBJ1-2; 7 bases match TRBD1. The J segment lost 4 bases and the V segment lost 6 bases, leaving 11 bases of the junction unmatched. The CDR3 totals 15 residues. CDR1 is MNHEY and CDR2 is SMNVEV in the germline V gene (reference sequence). The CDR3 loop is CASSAEVGQSYGYTF. The CDR3 nucleotides read TGTGCCAGCAGCGCGGAAGTGGGACAGAGCTATGGCTACACCTTC.

This clone was observed a single time. The chain links TRBV18 to TRBJ1-4, with 7 bases that match TRBD1. V shed 3 bases, J shed 8 bases, and the junction held 9 bases outside the gene matches. This CDR3 is 15 amino acids long. CDR1 KGHSH and CDR2 LQKENI come from the germline V gene. The CDR3 nucleotides are TGTGCCAGCTCACCCGGACAGGCGTCCGGCGAAAAACTGTTTTTT. This gives the protein CASSPGQASGEKLFF.

This clone was seen just once. The J gene is TRBJ1-5, the V gene TRBV7-2; D perhaps matches TRBD1 (5 bases). This CDR3 is built from 15 residues. V shed 5 bases and J shed 5 bases, with 16 bases lying between them. Per the germline V gene, CDR1 is SGHTA and CDR2 is FQGNSA. CDR3 DNA: TGTGCCAGCAGCGCCCTGGGGGGAGTCCATCAGCCCCAGCATTTT. As protein: CASSALGGVHQPQHF.

This chain uses TRBV5-1 with TRBJ2-3; 7 bases agree with TRBD1. With 5 bases clipped from V and 0 bases from J, the junction kept 3 bases outside the gene matches. The CDR3 has 14 residues. Germline V gives CDR1 SGHRS, CDR2 YFSETQ. CDR3 in DNA: TGCGCCAGCAGTTCGGGACAGAGCACAGATACGCAGTATTTT. Its translation: CASSSGQSTDTQYF.

This clone was seen at least ten times. The V gene is TRBV7-9, the J gene TRBJ2-4, with 9 bases lining up with TRBD1. The CDR3 runs 14 residues. V gave up 5 bases and J gave up 8 bases; unmatched junction bases: 7. CDR1 SEHNR and CDR2 FQNEAQ come from the germline V gene (reference sequence). CDR3 amino acids: CASSPHRGQDIQYF. CDR3 nucleotides: TGTGCCAGCAGCCCCCACAGGGGGCAAGACATTCAGTACTTC.

This clone was seen a few times. CDR3 in amino acids: CASSQDAGQGVEKLFF. DNA of the CDR3: TGCGCCAGCAGCCAAGACGCGGGACAGGGGGTTGAAAAACTGTTTTTT. V and J are TRBV4-1 and TRBJ1-4; 11 bases are a match to TRBD1. The CDR3 contains 16 residues. Germline assignment: CDR1 MGHRA and CDR2 YSYEKL. The V gene end was trimmed by 0 bases and the J gene end by 7 bases; junction bases not matched to a gene: 4.

J is TRBJ2-7 and V is TRBV11-2, with a tentative D call TRBD2 (7 bases). Germline CDR1 and CDR2: SGHAT and FQNNGV. This CDR3 contains 14 residues. Trimming stripped 1 base from V and 6 bases from J, with 13 bases between. DNA for the CDR3: TGTGCCAGCAGCTTAGTCGGGGGAGGGGGCGAGCAGTACTTC. Amino acid sequence: CASSLVGGGGEQYF. The complete variable domain, with remaining parts taken from reference TRBV11-2 and TRBJ2-7, reads EAGVAQSPRYKIIEKRQSVAFWCNPISGHATLYWYQQILGQGPKLLIQFQNNGVVDDSQLPKDRFSAERLKGVDSTLKIQPAKLEDSAVYLCASSLVGGGGEQYFGPGTRLTVT.

The genes are TRBV14 and TRBJ2-6; maybe TRBD1 (7 bases). The CDR3 spans 14 residues. The germline V gene has CDR1 SGHDN and CDR2 FVKESK. V was pared by 8 bases and J by 2 bases, with 10 bases between. The CDR3 DNA is TGTGCCAGCGGCGGGACAGCTGGGGCCAACGTCCTGACTTTC. It translates to CASGGTAGANVLTF.

The chain couples TRBV5-6 to TRBJ1-1; D is undetermined. Germline values: CDR1 SGHDT, CDR2 YYEEEE. This CDR3 contains 13 residues. V was shortened by 2 bases and J by 8 bases, with 13 bases between the two germline ends. The CDR3 protein is CASSFRVNSEAFF. In DNA form, the CDR3 reads TGTGCCAGCAGCTTTCGAGTCAATAGCGAAGCTTTCTTT.

CDR3 in amino acids: CASSRDRQNTEAFF. In DNA, the CDR3 is TGTGCCAGTAGTCGGGACAGACAGAACACTGAAGCTTTCTTT. V and J are TRBV19 and TRBJ1-1; TRBD1 aligns across 7 bases. Germline assignment: CDR1 LNHDA and CDR2 SQIVND (reference sequence). The CDR3 spans 14 residues. The J segment lost 1 base and the V segment lost 5 bases, leaving 4 bases of the junction unmatched.

The genes are TRBV19 and TRBJ2-2; 12 bases are shared with TRBD2. J lost 6 bases, V lost 4 bases, and 18 bases had no gene match. This CDR3 is 20 amino acids long. Germline V gene data show CDR1 as LNHDA and CDR2 as SQIVND (reference sequence). The CDR3 reads CASSTTLALAGGLKPGELFF. For the CDR3, the DNA is TGTGCCAGTAGTACCACCCTCGCCCTAGCGGGAGGGCTAAAGCCCGGGGAGCTGTTTTTT. Complete variable domain (other parts from reference TRBV19 and TRBJ2-2): DGGITQSPKYLFRKEGQNVTLSCEQNLNHDAMYWYRQDPGQGLRLIYYSQIVNDFQKGDIAEGYSVSREKKESFPLTVTSAQKNPTAFYLCASSTTLALAGGLKPGELFFGEGSRLTVL.

The chain carries TRBV19 and TRBJ1-2; 8 bases align to TRBD1. This CDR3 region has 15 residues. Germline V gene data show CDR1 as LNHDA and CDR2 as SQIVND (reference sequence). The V and J ends lost 6 bases and 4 bases, in that order; junction bases with no gene match: 10. The CDR3 sequence is CASRESRGRGYGYTF. The CDR3 nucleotides read TGTGCCAGTAGAGAATCCAGGGGGCGAGGCTATGGCTACACCTTC.

This sequence joins TRBV2 and TRBJ1-5; possibly TRBD1 for D (5 bases). The CDR3 is 15 residues long. The germline CDR1 and CDR2 sequences are SNHLY and FYNNEI. Trimming took off 8 bases at V and 0 bases at J, with 14 bases between the two ends. The CDR3 protein is CASWGGSYSNQPQHF. The DNA for the CDR3 is TGTGCCAGCTGGGGGGGATCTTATAGCAATCAGCCCCAGCATTTT.

The rearrangement joins TRBV29-1 to TRBJ2-4, with 11 bases that match TRBD1. The CDR3 loop spans 14 amino acids. With 4 bases clipped from V and 3 bases from J, the junction kept 2 bases outside the gene matches. Germline lookup yields CDR1 SQVTM and CDR2 ANQGSEA. The CDR3 DNA follows: TGCAGCGTTGTCGGGACAGGGGGCAAAAACATTCAGTACTTC. Its translation: CSVVGTGGKNIQYF.

This chain uses TRBV29-1 with TRBJ1-1; 9 bases align to TRBD1. The CDR3 has 16 amino acids. Germline V gene data show CDR1 as SQVTM and CDR2 as ANQGSEA. J was trimmed by 8 bases and V by 5 bases; bases with no gene match: 18. CDR3 amino acids: CSVKSPGQGGLMEAFF. As DNA, the CDR3 is TGCAGCGTTAAATCCCCGGGACAGGGTGGTCTTATGGAAGCTTTCTTT.

This clone was observed a single time. The chain has TRBV6-5 and TRBJ1-3; D is unclear. Looked up from germline, CDR1 is MNHEY and CDR2 is SVGAGI. Trimming took 2 bases from V and 4 from J, leaving 6 bases between them. This CDR3 comprises 13 residues. In DNA form, the CDR3 reads TGTGCCAGCAGTTACCTTTTGGGAAACACCATATATTTT. Translating gives CASSYLLGNTIYF.

In its sample, this clone was seen a few times. The V gene is TRBV12-3 or TRBV12-4, the J gene TRBJ2-1, with D unclear. Trimming cost V 4 bases and J 9 bases, with 13 bases left between them. CDR3 size: 13 residues. Here the CDR3 reads CASSYQRVGEQFF. The CDR3 DNA reads as TGTGCCAGCAGTTACCAGCGAGTCGGTGAGCAGTTCTTC.

Written as DNA, the CDR3 is TGCAGCGATAGGGGACAGGGGCCTGGCTACACCTTC. This codes for CSDRGQGPGYTF. The V and J genes are TRBV29-1 and TRBJ1-2, with 10 positions matching TRBD1. The germline gives CDR1 SQVTM, CDR2 ANQGSEA. The length of the CDR3 is 12 residues. J gave up 7 bases and V 7 bases, and 6 bases lay outside the gene matches. The full variable domain, completed using reference TRBV29-1 and TRBJ1-2, is SAVISQKPSRDICQRGTSLTIQCQVDSQVTMMFWYRQQPGQSLTLIATANQGSEATYESGFVIDKFPISRPNLTFSTLTVSNMSPEDSSIYLCSDRGQGPGYTFGSGTRLTVV.

The rearrangement uses TRBV7-9 and TRBJ1-1; D might be TRBD1 (5 bases). Per germline, CDR1 SEHNR and CDR2 FQNEAQ (reference sequence). The germline V and J ends were trimmed by 5 bases and 8 bases, with 12 bases remaining between them. CDR3 length equals 12 residues. Here the CDR3 reads CASSLRQFEAFF. The DNA for the CDR3 is TGTGCCAGCAGCCTCAGACAGTTCGAAGCTTTCTTT.

The rearrangement uses TRBV5-1 and TRBJ2-7; D is ambiguous. CDR3 length equals 14 residues. The V and J ends lost 2 bases and 5 bases respectively, with 14 bases between them. Germline CDR1 and CDR2: SGHRS and YFSETQ. CDR3 nucleotide sequence: TGCGCCAGCAGCTTTGGGCAGTCCCCTAACGAGCAGTACTTC. It encodes CASSFGQSPNEQYF.